The clone carrying this TCR beta chain is a singleton in its sample. There are 17 residues in the CDR3. Trimming removed 6 bases at V and 0 bases at J, with 18 bases between. Germline CDR1 reads SGHDT; CDR2 reads YYEEEE. The entry originates in a study of technical replicates of blood from a few donors. Sequencing used immunoSEQ multiplex PCR; TCRdb keeps in-frame clones, though not all of them. The table includes some 50,000 clones, roughly 92% detected once. This clonotype was sampled from a human donor in good health. The rearrangement links TRBV5-6 to TRBJ2-2; D not resolved. The sample was T cells isolated from PBMCs. CDR3 nucleotide sequence: TGTGCCAGCACCCGAGTCCAACTTGCTTCGAACACCGGGGAGCTGTTTTTT. It is translated as CASTRVQLASNTGELFF.